This T cell receptor beta chain was retrieved from a study of T cell repertoires in cytomegalovirus infection. Study-wide results and limits: In two of eight donors, the top clonotype was HLA-C-restricted CMV-specific.

TCRdb re-called the reads through MiXCR, storing one row per CDR3 protein. The table shows 400,000 to 550,000 distinct CDR3 sequences, with around 11% occurring only once. This clonotype was seen a few times. The antigen is unknown. CDR3 length: 15 residues. Trimming removed 4 bases from V and 7 bases from J; junction bases left unmatched: 8. CDR1 is SGHRS, CDR2 YFSETQ, per germline. Specimen: PBMCs. V is TRBV5-1 and J is TRBJ1-4, with 9 positions matching TRBD1. This receptor was obtained from a human donor in good health (CMV status not recorded). Some clones in this sample may be carry-over from other donors' samples. CDR3 in amino acids: CASSPRTGAAEKLFF. The CDR3 DNA follows: TGCGCCAGCAGCCCGCGGACAGGGGCGGCTGAAAAACTGTTTTTT.